This T cell receptor beta chain comes out of a study of control samples from healthy donors and cancer patients. The assay was immunoSEQ multiplex PCR, and TCRdb's table has in-frame clones only and misses some. The data hold about 110,000 clones, with approximately 88% observed a single time. J lost 6 bases, V lost 9 bases, and 8 bases had no gene match. Germline values: CDR1 SNHLY, CDR2 FYNNEI. This CDR3 comprises 15 residues. This clonotype was obtained from a woman aged 60-75 years with lung cancer. The chain combines TRBV2 with TRBJ2-1; TRBD2 agrees at 13 bases. Sequencing was carried out using PBMCs. CDR3 residues: CASRKLAGGFNEQFF. The CDR3, as DNA: TGTGCCAGTAGGAAACTAGCGGGAGGGTTCAATGAGCAGTTCTTC.